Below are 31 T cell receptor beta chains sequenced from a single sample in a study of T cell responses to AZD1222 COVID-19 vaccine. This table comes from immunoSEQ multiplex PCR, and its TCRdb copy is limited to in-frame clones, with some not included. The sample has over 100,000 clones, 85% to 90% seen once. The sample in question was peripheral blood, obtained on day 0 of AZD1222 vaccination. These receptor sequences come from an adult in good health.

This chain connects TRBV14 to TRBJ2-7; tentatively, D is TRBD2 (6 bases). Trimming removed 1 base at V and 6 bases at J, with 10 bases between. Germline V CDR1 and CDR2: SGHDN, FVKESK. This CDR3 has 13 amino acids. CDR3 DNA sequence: TGTGCCAGCAGCCAAGCTCAGGGAGGCGAGCAGTACTTC. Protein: CASSQAQGGEQYF.

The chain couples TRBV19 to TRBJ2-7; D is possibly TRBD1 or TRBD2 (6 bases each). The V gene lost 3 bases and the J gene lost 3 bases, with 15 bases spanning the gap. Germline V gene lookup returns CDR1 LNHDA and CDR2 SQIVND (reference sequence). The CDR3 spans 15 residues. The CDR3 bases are TGTGCCAGTAGTATTCAAAGGGGGGCTAACTACGAGCAGTACTTC. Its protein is CASSIQRGANYEQYF.

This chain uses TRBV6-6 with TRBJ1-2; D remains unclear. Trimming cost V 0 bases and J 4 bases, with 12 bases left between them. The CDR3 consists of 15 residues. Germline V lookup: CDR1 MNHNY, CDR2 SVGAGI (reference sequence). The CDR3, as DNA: TGTGCCAGCAGTTACTCGGACGGGGATATCTATGGCTACACCTTC. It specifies CASSYSDGDIYGYTF.

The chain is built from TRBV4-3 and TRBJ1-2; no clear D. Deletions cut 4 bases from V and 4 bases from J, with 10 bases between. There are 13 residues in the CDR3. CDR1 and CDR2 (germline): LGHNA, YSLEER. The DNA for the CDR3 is TGCGCCAGCAGCCCAGAATCGTTCTATGGCTACACCTTC. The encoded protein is CASSPESFYGYTF.

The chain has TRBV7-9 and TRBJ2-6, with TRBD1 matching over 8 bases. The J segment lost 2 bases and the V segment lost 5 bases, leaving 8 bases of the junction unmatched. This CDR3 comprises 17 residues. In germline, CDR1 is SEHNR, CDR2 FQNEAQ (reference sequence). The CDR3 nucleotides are TGTGCCAGCAGCGTTAGGGACAGGAGACCTGGGGCCAACGTCCTGACTTTC. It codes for CASSVRDRRPGANVLTF.

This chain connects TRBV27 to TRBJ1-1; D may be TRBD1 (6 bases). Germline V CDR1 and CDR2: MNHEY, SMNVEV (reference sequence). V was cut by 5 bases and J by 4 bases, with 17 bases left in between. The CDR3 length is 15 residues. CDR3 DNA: TGTGCCAGCAGTCAAACCCACAGGGATGGCACTGAAGCTTTCTTT. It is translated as CASSQTHRDGTEAFF.

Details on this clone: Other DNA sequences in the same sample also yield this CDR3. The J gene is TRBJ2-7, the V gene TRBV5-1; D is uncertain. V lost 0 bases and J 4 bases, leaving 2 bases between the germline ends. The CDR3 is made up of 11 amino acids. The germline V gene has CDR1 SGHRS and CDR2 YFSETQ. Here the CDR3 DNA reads TGCGCCAGCAGCTTGGGGTACGAGCAGTACTTC. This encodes CASSLGYEQYF.

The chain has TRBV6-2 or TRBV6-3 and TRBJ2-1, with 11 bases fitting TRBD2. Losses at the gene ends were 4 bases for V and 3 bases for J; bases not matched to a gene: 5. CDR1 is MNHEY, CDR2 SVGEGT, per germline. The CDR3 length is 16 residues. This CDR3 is CASSSLGTSGYNEQFF. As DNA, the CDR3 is TGTGCCAGCAGTTCACTAGGGACTAGCGGCTACAATGAGCAGTTCTTC.

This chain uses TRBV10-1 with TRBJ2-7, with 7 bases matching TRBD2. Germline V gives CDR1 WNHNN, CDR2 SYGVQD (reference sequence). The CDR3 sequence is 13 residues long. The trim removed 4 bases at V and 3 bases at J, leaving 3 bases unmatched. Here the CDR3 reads CASSASGDYEQYF. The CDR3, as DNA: TGCGCCAGCAGTGCCAGCGGGGACTACGAGCAGTACTTC.

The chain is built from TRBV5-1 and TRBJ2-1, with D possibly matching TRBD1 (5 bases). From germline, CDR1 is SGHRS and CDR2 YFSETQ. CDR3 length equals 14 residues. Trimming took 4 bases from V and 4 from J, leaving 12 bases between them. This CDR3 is CASSAQGTYNEQFF. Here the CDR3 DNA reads TGCGCCAGCAGCGCGCAGGGAACTTACAATGAGCAGTTCTTC.

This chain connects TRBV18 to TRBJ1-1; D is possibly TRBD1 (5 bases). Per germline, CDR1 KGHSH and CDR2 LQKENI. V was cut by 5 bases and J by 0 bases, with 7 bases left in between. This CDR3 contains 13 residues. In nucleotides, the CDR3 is TGTGCCAGCTCAAGAGGGGTGAACACTGAAGCTTTCTTT. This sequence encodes CASSRGVNTEAFF.

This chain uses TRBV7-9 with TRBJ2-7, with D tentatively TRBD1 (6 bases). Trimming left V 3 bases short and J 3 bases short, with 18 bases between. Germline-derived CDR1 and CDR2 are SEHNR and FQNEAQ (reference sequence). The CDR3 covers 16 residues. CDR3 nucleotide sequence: TGTGCCAGCAGCTTCCTCTCTCAGGGGTCGGTCTACGAGCAGTACTTC. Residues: CASSFLSQGSVYEQYF. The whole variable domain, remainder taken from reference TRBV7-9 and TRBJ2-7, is DTGVSQNPRHKITKRGQNVTFRCDPISEHNRLYWYRQTLGQGPEFLTYFQNEAQLEKSRLLSDRFSAERPKGSFSTLEIQRTEQGDSAMYLCASSFLSQGSVYEQYFGPGTRLTVT.

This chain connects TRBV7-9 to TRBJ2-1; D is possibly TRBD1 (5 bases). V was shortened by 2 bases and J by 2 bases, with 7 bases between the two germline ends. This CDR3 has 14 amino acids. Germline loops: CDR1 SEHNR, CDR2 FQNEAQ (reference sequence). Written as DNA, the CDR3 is TGTGCCAGCAGCTTATCAGGGACCTACAATGAGCAGTTCTTC. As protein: CASSLSGTYNEQFF. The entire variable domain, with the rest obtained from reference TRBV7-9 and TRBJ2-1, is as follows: DTGVSQNPRHKITKRGQNVTFRCDPISEHNRLYWYRQTLGQGPEFLTYFQNEAQLEKSRLLSDRFSAERPKGSFSTLEIQRTEQGDSAMYLCASSLSGTYNEQFFGPGTRLTVL.

The CDR3 DNA reads TGCGCCAGCAGAATTCGAGGGACTAGGCATTTT. It specifies CASRIRGTRHF. The V call is TRBV10-1, the J call TRBJ1-5; possible D gene TRBD1, 5 bases. V dropped 6 bases and J dropped 15 bases, with 15 bases sitting between them. CDR3 length equals 11 residues. CDR1 is WNHNN, CDR2 SYGVQD, per germline (reference sequence).

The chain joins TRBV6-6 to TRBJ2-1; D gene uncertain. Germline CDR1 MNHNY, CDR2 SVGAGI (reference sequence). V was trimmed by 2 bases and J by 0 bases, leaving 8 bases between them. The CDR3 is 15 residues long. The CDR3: CASSYGHSSYNEQFF. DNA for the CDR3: TGTGCCAGCAGTTACGGTCATAGCTCCTACAATGAGCAGTTCTTC.

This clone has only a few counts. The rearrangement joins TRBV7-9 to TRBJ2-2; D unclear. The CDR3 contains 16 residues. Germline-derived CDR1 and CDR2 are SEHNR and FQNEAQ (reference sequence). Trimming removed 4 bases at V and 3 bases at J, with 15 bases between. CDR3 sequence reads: CASSSSPGWDTGELFF. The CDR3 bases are TGTGCCAGCAGCTCTTCGCCAGGTTGGGACACCGGGGAGCTGTTTTTT. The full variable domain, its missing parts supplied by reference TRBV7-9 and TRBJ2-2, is DTGVSQNPRHKITKRGQNVTFRCDPISEHNRLYWYRQTLGQGPEFLTYFQNEAQLEKSRLLSDRFSAERPKGSFSTLEIQRTEQGDSAMYLCASSSSPGWDTGELFFGEGSRLTVL.

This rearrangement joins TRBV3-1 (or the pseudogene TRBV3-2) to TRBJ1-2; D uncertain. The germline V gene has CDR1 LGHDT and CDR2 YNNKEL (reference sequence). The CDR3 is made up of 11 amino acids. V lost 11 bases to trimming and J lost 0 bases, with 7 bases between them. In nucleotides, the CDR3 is TGTGCCCTCGGAGCTAACTATGGCTACACCTTC. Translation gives CALGANYGYTF.

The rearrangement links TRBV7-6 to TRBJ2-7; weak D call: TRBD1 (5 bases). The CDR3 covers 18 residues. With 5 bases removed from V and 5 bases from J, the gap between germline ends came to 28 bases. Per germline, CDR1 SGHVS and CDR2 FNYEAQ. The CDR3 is CASSKDLLWQGIVHEQYF. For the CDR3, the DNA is TGTGCCAGCAGCAAGGACCTCTTGTGGCAGGGTATTGTCCACGAGCAGTACTTC.

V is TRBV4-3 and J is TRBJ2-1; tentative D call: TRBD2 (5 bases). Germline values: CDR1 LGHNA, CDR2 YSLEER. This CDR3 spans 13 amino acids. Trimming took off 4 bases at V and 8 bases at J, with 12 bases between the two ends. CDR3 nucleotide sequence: TGCGCCAGCAGCCTCGTGTTGCGGGATGAGCAGTTCTTC. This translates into CASSLVLRDEQFF.

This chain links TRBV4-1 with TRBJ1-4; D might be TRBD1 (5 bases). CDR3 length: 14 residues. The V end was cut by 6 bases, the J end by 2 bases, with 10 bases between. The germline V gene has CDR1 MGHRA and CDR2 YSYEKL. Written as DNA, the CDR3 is TGCGCCAGCAGTCTTCGGGGGACTAATGAAAAACTGTTTTTT. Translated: CASSLRGTNEKLFF.

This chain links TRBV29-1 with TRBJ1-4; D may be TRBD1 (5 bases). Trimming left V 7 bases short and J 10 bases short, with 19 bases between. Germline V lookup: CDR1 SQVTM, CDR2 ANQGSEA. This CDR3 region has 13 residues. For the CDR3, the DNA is TGCAGCGCCTCCGGGACTATGGACGGAAAACTGTTTTTT. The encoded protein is CSASGTMDGKLFF.

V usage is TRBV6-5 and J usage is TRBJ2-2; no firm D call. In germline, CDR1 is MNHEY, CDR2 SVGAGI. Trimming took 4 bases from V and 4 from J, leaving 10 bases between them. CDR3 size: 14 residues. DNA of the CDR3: TGTGCCAGCAGTTCCCCCGCGGCCACCGGGGAGCTGTTTTTT. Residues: CASSSPAATGELFF.

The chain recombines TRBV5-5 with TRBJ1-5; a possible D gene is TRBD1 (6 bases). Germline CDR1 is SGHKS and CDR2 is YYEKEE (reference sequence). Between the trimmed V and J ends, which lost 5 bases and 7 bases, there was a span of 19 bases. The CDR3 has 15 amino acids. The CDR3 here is CASSLIVSGAQPQHF. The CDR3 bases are TGTGCCAGCAGTCTGATCGTATCGGGGGCGCAGCCCCAGCATTTT.

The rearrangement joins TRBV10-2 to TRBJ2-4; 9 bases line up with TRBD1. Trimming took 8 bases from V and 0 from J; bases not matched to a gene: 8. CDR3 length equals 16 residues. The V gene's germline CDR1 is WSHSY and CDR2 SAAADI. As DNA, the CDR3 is TGCGCCAGCTTCCCCGGGACAGGGTTAGCCAAAAACATTCAGTACTTC. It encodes CASFPGTGLAKNIQYF.

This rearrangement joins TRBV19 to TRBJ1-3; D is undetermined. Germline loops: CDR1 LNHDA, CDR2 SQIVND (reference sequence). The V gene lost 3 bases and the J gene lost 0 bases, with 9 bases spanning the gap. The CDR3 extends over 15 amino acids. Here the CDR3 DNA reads TGTGCCAGTAGTATGTCGGCCTCCTCTGGAAACACCATATATTTT. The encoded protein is CASSMSASSGNTIYF.

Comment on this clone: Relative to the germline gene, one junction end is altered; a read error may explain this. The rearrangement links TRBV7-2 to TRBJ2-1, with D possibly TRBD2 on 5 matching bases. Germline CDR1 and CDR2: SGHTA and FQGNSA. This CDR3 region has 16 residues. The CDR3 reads CASSLAGAGSHNEQFF. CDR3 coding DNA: TGTGCCAGCAGCTTAGCGGGCGCGGGCTCCCACAATGAGCAGTTCTTC.

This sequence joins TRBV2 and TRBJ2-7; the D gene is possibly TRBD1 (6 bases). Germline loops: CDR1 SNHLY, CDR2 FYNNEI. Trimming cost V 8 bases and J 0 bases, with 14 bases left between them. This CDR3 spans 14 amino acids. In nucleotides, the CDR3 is TGTGCCAGCGTGACCGGGACATCCTCCTACGAGCAGTACTTC. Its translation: CASVTGTSSYEQYF.

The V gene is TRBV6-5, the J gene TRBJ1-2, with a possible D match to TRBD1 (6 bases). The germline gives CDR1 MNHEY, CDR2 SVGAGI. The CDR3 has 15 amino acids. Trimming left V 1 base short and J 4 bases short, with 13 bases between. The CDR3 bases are TGTGCCAGCAGTTACTGGACAGACTCGGCCTATGGCTACACCTTC. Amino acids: CASSYWTDSAYGYTF.

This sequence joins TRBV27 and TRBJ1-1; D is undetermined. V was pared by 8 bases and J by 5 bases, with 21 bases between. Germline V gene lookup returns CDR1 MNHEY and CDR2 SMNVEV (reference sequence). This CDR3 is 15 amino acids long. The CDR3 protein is CASRYKGRERTEAFF. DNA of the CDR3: TGTGCCAGCCGGTACAAAGGGAGGGAACGAACTGAAGCTTTCTTT.

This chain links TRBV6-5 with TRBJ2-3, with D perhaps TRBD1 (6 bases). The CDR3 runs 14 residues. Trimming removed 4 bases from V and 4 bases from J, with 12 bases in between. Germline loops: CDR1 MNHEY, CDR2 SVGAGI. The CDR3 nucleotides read TGTGCCAGCAGTTCGCAGGGGAGAGCAGATACGCAGTATTTT. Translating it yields CASSSQGRADTQYF.

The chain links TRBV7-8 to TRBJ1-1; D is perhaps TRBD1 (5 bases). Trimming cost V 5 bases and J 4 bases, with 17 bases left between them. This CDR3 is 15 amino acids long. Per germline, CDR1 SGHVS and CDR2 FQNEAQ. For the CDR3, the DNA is TGTGCCAGCAGCCCTCAAGGGGCAGCCCCCACTGAAGCTTTCTTT. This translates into CASSPQGAAPTEAFF.